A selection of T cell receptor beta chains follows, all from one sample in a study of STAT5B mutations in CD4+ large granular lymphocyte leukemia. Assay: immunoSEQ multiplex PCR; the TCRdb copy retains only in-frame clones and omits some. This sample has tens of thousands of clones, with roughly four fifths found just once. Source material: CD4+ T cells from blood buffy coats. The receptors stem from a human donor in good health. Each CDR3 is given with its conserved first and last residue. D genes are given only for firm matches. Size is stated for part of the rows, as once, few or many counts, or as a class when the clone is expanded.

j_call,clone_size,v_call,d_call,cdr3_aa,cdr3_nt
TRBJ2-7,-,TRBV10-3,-,CAISESGGPYEQYF,TGTGCCATCAGTGAGTCGGGCGGACCCTACGAGCAGTACTTC
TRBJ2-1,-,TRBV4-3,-,CASSQDAGPYNEQFF,TGCGCCAGCAGCCAAGATGCGGGACCTTACAATGAGCAGTTCTTC
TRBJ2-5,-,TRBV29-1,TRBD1,CSVEDPDRGLGEQYF,TGCAGCGTTGAAGACCCGGACAGGGGGCTAGGGGAGCAGTACTTC
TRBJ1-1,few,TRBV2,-,CASMRGMNTEAFF,TGTGCCAGTATGAGGGGTATGAACACTGAAGCTTTCTTT
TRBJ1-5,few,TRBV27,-,CASSPGGAPGNQPQHF,TGTGCCAGCAGTCCAGGTGGGGCCCCGGGCAATCAGCCCCAGCATTTT
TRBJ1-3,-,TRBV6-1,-,CASSAGADGNTIYF,TGTGCCAGCAGTGCGGGGGCGGATGGAAACACCATATATTTT
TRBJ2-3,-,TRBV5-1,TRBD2,CASSSGAGADTQYF,TGCGCCAGCAGCTCCGGGGCGGGAGCTGATACGCAGTATTTT
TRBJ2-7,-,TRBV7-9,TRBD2,CASSSGGRDSHRQEQYF,TGTGCCAGCAGCTCGGGGGGGCGGGACTCCCATCGTCAAGAGCAGTACTTC
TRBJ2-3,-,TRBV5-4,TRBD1,CASKRTGGVSTDTQYF,TGTGCCAGCAAACGGACAGGGGGCGTTTCAACAGATACGCAGTATTTT
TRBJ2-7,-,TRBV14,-,CASSQGTGKGKVYEQYF,TGTGCCAGCAGCCAAGGTACGGGCAAGGGCAAGGTCTACGAGCAGTACTTC
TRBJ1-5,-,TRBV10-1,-,CASSGQANQPQHF,TGCGCCAGCAGTGGACAGGCTAATCAGCCCCAGCATTTT
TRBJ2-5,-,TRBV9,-,CASSPSVQGGEETQYF,TGTGCCAGCAGCCCCTCAGTGCAGGGAGGAGAAGAGACCCAGTACTTC
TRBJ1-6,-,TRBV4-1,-,CASSPGHRGDSPLHF,TGCGCCAGCAGTCCGGGACACCGAGGAGATTCACCCCTCCACTTT
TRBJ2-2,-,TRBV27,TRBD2,CASSLSGTTNTGELFF,TGTGCCAGCAGTTTATCGGGGACTACGAACACCGGGGAGCTGTTTTTT
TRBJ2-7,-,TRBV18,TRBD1,CASSPPTGTGLYEQYF,TGTGCCAGCTCACCACCGACCGGGACAGGTCTCTACGAGCAGTACTTC
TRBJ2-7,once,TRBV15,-,CATSSRKSRQANPYEQYF,TGTGCCACCAGCAGCCGCAAGTCCCGACAGGCGAATCCCTACGAGCAGTACTTC
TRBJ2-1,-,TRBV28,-,CASIGVGTVSYNEQFF,TGTGCCAGCATAGGGGTGGGGACTGTTTCCTACAATGAGCAGTTCTTC
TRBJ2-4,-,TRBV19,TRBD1,CASSYRPGQRDIQYF,TGTGCCAGTAGTTATAGGCCGGGACAGAGGGACATTCAGTACTTC
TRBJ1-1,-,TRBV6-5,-,CASSKNRAEAFF,TGTGCCAGCAGTAAAAACAGGGCTGAAGCTTTCTTT
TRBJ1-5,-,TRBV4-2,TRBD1,CASSPKDRDYSNQPQHF,TGTGCCAGCAGCCCTAAGGACAGGGATTATAGCAATCAGCCCCAGCATTTT
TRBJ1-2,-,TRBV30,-,CAWSVQDSYGYTF,TGTGCCTGGAGTGTACAAGATTCCTATGGCTACACCTTC
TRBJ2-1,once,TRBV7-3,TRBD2,CASSWGLAGGPSSYNEQFF,TGTGCCAGCAGCTGGGGACTAGCGGGAGGGCCCTCCTCCTACAATGAGCAGTTCTTC
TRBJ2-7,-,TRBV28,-,CASSLTVSSYEQYF,TGTGCCAGCAGTCTGACTGTGAGCTCCTACGAGCAGTACTTC
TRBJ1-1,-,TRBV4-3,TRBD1,CASSKQTGADTEAFF,TGCGCCAGCAGCAAACAGACAGGGGCCGACACTGAAGCTTTCTTT
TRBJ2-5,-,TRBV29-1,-,CSGGGDNQETQYF,TGCAGCGGAGGTGGGGACAACCAAGAGACCCAGTACTTC